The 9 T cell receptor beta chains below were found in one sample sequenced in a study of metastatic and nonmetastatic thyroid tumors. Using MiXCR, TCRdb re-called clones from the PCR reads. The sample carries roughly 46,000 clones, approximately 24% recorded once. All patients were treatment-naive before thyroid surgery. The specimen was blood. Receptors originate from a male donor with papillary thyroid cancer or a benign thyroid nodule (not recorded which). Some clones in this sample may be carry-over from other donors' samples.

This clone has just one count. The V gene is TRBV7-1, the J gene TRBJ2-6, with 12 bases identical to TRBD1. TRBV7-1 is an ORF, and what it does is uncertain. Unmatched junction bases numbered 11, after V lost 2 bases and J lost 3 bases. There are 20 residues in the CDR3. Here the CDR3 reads CASSSSWMGQGAFGANVLTF. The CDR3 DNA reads TGTGCCAGCAGCTCAAGCTGGATGGGACAGGGGGCTTTTGGGGCCAACGTCCTGACTTTC.

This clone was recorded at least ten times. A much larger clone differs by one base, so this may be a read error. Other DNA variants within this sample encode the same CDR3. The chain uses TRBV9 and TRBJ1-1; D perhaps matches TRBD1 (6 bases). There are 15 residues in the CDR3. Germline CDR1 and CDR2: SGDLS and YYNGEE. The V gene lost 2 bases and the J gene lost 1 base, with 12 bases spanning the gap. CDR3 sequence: CASSVAARGNTEAFF. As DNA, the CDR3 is TGTGCCAGCAGCGTTGCTGCCAGGGGGAACACTGAAGCTTTCTTT. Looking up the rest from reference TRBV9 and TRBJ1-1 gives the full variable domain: DSGVTQTPKHLITATGQRVTLRCSPRSGDLSVYWYQQSLDQGLQFLIQYYNGEERAKGNILERFSAQQFPDLHSELNLSSLELGDSALYFCASSVAARGNTEAFFGQGTRLTVV.

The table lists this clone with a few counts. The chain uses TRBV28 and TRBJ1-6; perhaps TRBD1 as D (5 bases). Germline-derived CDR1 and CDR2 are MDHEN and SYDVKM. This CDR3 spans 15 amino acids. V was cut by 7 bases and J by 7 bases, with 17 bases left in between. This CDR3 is CASTKMGEGNSPLHF. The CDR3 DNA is TGTGCCAGCACCAAGATGGGGGAAGGGAATTCACCCCTCCACTTT.

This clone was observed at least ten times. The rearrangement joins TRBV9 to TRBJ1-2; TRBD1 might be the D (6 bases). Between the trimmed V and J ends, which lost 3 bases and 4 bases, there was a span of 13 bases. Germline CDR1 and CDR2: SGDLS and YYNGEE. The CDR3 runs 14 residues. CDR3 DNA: TGTGCCAGCAGCGCCGGGAGAGGGGGCTATGGCTACACCTTC. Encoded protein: CASSAGRGGYGYTF.

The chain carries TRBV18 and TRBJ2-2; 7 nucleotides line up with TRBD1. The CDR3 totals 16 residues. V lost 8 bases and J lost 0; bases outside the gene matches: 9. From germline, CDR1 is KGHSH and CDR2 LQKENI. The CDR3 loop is CASPHTDRSNTGELFF. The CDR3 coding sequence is TGTGCCAGCCCGCACACGGACAGGTCGAACACCGGGGAGCTGTTTTTT.

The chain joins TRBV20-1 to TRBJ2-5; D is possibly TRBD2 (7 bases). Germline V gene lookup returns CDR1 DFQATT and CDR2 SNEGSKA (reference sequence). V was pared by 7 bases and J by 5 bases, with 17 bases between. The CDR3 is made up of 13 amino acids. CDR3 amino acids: CSVSSGGTETQYF. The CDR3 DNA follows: TGCAGTGTATCCTCGGGGGGCACGGAGACCCAGTACTTC.

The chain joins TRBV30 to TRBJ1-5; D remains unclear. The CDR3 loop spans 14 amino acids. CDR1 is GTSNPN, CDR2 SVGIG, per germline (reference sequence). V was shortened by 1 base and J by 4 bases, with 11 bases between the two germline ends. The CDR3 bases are TGTGCCTGGAGTGCCCTCTCGAGTAATCAGCCCCAGCATTTT. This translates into CAWSALSSNQPQHF.

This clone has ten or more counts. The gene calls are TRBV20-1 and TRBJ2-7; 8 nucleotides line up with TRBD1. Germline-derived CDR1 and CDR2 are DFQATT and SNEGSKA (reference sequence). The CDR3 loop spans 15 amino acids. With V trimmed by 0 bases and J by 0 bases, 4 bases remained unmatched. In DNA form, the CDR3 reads TGCAGTGCTAGAGATCCAGGGGGCGCCTCCTACGAGCAGTACTTC. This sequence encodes CSARDPGGASYEQYF.

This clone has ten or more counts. In DNA, the CDR3 is TGCGCCAGCAGCCAAGAAAGGGTTGTCAGGGGGGCGTCAGATACGCAGTATTTT. It is translated as CASSQERVVRGASDTQYF. This chain joins TRBV4-1 and TRBJ2-3; D possibly corresponds to TRBD1 (7 bases). Germline V gene lookup returns CDR1 MGHRA and CDR2 YSYEKL. The CDR3 length is 18 residues. Between the trimmed V and J ends, which lost 0 bases and 4 bases, there was a span of 20 bases.